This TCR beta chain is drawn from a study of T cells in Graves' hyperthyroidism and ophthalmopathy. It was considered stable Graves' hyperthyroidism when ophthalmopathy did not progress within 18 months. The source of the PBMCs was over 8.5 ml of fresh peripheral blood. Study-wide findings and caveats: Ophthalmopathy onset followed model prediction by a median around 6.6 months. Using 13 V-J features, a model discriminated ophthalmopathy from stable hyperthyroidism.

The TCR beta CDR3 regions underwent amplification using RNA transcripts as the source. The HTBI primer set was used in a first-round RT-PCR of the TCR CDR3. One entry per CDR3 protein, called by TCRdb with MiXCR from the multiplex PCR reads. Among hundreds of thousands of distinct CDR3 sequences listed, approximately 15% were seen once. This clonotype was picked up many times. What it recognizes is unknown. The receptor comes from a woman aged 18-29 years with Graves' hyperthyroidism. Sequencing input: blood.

The CDR3 DNA is TGTGCCAGCAGTCGACAGGGGGCACAGCCCCAGCATTTT. Amino acids: CASSRQGAQPQHF. The chain is built from TRBV12-3 or TRBV12-4 and TRBJ1-5; 10 bases are shared with TRBD1. The CDR3 has 13 amino acids. Trimming cost V 5 bases and J 7 bases; bases outside gene matches: 2.